The present T cell receptor beta chain was sequenced within a study of T cells in Graves' hyperthyroidism and ophthalmopathy. CDR3 size: 15 residues. The J segment lost 4 bases and the V segment lost 2 bases, leaving 5 bases of the junction unmatched. From germline, CDR1 is SGHTA and CDR2 FQGNSA. Researchers amplified the TCR beta CDR3 regions from RNA transcripts. With the HTBI primer set, the TCR CDR3 went through a first round of RT-PCR. A single record per CDR3 protein comes from TCRdb applying MiXCR to the multiplex PCR reads. This sample has 250,000 to 300,000 distinct CDR3 sequences, with 13% to 15% found just once. Any patient presenting with uncontrolled infection, other autoimmune disease, pregnancy or lactation was left out. Sample collection date corresponds to first hyperthyroidism diagnosis, prior to any ophthalmopathy symptoms. Isolation of PBMCs was performed on 9.5 to 10 ml fresh peripheral blood.

The study's findings and limits: A model of 13 V-J features distinguished ophthalmopathy from stable hyperthyroidism.

The count of this clonotype is one. Its specificity is unknown. V gene TRBV7-2 combines with J gene TRBJ2-1; 7 nucleotides align to TRBD2. This sequence was found in a woman in her thirties or forties with Graves' hyperthyroidism that later progressed to Graves' ophthalmopathy. Sequenced input: blood. CDR3 sequence (DNA): TGTGCCAGCAGCTTACAAGCGGGGCTTTACAATGAGCAGTTCTTC. Its protein product is CASSLQAGLYNEQFF.